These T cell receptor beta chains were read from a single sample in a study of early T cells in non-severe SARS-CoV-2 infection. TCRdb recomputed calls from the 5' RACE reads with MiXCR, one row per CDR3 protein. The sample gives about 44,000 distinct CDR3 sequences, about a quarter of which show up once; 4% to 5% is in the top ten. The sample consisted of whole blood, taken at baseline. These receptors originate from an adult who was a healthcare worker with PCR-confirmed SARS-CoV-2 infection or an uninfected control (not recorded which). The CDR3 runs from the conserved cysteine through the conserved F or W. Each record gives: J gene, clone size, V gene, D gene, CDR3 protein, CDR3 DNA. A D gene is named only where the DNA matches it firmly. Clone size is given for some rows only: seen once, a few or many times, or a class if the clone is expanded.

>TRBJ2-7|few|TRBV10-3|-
CAIRGDSYEQYF
TGTGCCATCAGGGGGGACTCCTACGAGCAGTACTTC
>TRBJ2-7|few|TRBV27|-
CASSSRQRHVSYEQYF
TGTGCCAGCAGTTCCAGACAGCGGCATGTTTCATACGAGCAGTACTTC
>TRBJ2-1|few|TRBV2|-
CASKAVNEQFF
TGTGCCAGCAAGGCAGTCAATGAGCAGTTCTTC
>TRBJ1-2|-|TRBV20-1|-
CSAREDKSGYTF
TGCAGTGCTAGAGAGGACAAGAGTGGCTACACCTTC
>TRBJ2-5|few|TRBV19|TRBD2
CASSPGTTYQETQYF
TGTGCCAGTAGTCCAGGGACTACTTACCAAGAGACCCAGTACTTC
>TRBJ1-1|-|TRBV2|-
CASIYSREGANTEAFF
TGTGCCAGCATCTATAGTCGGGAAGGGGCGAACACTGAAGCTTTCTTT
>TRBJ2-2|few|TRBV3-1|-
CASMGNTGELFF
TGTGCCAGCATGGGGAACACCGGGGAGCTGTTTTTT
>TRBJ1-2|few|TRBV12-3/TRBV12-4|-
CASSLGRLANYGYTF
TGTGCCAGCAGTTTGGGCCGGCTCGCTAACTATGGCTACACCTTC
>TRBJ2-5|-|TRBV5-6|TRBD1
CASSKYGTGDGETQYF
TGTGCCAGCAGCAAATACGGGACAGGGGATGGAGAGACCCAGTACTTC
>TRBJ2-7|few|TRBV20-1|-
CSARNQGYYEQYF
TGCAGTGCTAGGAACCAGGGATACTACGAGCAGTACTTC
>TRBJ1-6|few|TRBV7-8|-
CASSLEGVHNSPLHF
TGTGCCAGCAGCTTGGAGGGGGTCCATAATTCACCCCTCCACTTT
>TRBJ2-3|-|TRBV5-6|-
CASSLKGLDTQYF
TGTGCCAGCAGCTTGAAGGGCTTAGATACGCAGTATTTT
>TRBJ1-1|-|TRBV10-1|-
CASSDYRQTVFF
TGCGCCAGCAGTGATTACCGACAGACCGTGTTCTTT
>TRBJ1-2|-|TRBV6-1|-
CASTLRLDYGYTF
TGTGCCAGCACCCTCAGACTGGACTATGGCTACACCTTC
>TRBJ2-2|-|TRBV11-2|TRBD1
CASSSTGQYTGELFF
TGTGCCAGCAGCTCGACGGGACAGTACACCGGGGAGCTGTTTTTT
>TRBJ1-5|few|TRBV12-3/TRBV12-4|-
CASRRGGNQPQHF
TGTGCCAGCAGGAGGGGTGGCAATCAGCCCCAGCATTTT
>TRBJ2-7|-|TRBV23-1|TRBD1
CASSPSHRDRAYEQYF
TGCGCCAGCAGTCCTTCCCACCGGGACAGGGCCTACGAGCAGTACTTC
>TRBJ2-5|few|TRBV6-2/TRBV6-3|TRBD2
CASTFWGGQETQYF
TGTGCCAGCACCTTTTGGGGGGGACAAGAGACCCAGTACTTC
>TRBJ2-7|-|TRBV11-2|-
CASSLRDTLSYEQYF
TGTGCCAGCAGCTTGCGGGACACCCTCTCCTACGAGCAGTACTTC
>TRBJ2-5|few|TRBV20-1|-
CSASGGDFQETQYF
TGCAGTGCTAGCGGGGGAGACTTCCAAGAGACCCAGTACTTC
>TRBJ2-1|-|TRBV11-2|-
CASSLRGDASDEQFF
TGTGCCAGCAGCCTAAGAGGGGATGCTAGCGATGAGCAGTTCTTC
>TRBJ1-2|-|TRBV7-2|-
CASSLEGGYGYTF
TGTGCCAGCAGCTTAGAAGGCGGATATGGCTACACCTTC
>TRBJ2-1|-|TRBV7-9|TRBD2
CATRLAARSVQFF
TGTGCCACCAGACTAGCGGCCAGATCTGTGCAGTTCTTC
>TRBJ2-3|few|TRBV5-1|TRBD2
CASSLVGGGAGTDTQYF
TGCGCCAGCAGCTTGGTAGGCGGGGGGGCCGGAACAGATACGCAGTATTTT
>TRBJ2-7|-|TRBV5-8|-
CASSLAGTMISEQYF
TGTGCCAGCAGCTTGGCCGGGACAATGATCTCCGAGCAGTACTTC
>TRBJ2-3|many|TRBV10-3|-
CAISPQFSPDTQYF
TGTGCCATCAGTCCCCAGTTTAGCCCAGATACGCAGTATTTT
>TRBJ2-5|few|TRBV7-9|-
CASSFPTEQETQYF
TGTGCCAGCAGCTTTCCTACAGAGCAAGAGACCCAGTACTTC
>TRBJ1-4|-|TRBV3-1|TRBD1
CASSQGDRGGEKLFF
TGTGCCAGCAGCCAGGGGGACAGGGGAGGTGAAAAACTGTTTTTT
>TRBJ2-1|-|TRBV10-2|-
CASIGLAKADNEQFF
TGCGCCAGCATAGGGCTAGCGAAGGCCGACAATGAGCAGTTCTTC
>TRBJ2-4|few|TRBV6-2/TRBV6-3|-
CASAQGTNIQYF
TGTGCCAGCGCGCAGGGCACAAACATTCAGTACTTC
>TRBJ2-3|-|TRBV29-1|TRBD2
CSVEGLAGNTDTQYF
TGCAGCGTAGAGGGACTAGCGGGGAACACAGATACGCAGTATTTT
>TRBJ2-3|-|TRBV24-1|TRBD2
CATSDPVLAGGDTQYF
TGTGCCACCAGTGATCCCGTACTAGCGGGGGGTGATACGCAGTATTTT
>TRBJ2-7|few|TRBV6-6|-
CASSTSRDPRAGYEQYF
TGTGCCAGCAGCACTTCTAGGGACCCACGGGCGGGTTACGAGCAGTACTTC
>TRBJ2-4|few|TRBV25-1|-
CASSESGLVGNIQYF
TGTGCCAGCAGTGAATCCGGGCTAGTAGGCAACATTCAGTACTTC
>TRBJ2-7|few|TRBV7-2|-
CASSYPGYEQYF
TGTGCCAGCAGCTACCCTGGCTACGAGCAGTACTTC
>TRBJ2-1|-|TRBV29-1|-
CSVVMVSSSYNEQFF
TGCAGCGTTGTAATGGTATCGAGCTCCTACAATGAGCAGTTCTTC
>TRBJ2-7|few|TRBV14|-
CASSRTKNNEQYF
TGTGCCAGCAGCCGGACAAAGAACAACGAGCAGTACTTC
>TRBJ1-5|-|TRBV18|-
CASSPNHNQPQHF
TGTGCCAGCTCACCTAACCACAATCAGCCCCAGCATTTT
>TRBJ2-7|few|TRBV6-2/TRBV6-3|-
CASSYPKQGYEQYF
TGTGCCAGCAGTTACCCAAAACAGGGTTACGAGCAGTACTTC
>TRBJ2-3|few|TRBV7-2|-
CATMRGGAQDTQYF
TGTGCCACCATGAGGGGGGGGGCCCAAGATACGCAGTATTTT
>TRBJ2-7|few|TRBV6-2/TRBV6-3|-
CASSHLNEQYF
TGTGCCAGCAGTCACCTTAACGAGCAGTACTTC
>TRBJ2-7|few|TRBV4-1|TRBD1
CASSPRSGQETYEQYF
TGCGCCAGCAGCCCCCGGTCGGGACAGGAGACCTACGAGCAGTACTTC
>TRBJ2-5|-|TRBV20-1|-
CSAIRAGTLETQYF
TGCAGTGCTATAAGGGCCGGGACTTTGGAGACCCAGTACTTC
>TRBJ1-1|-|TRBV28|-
CASSSPASGNTEAFF
TGTGCCAGCAGTTCCCCCGCGTCGGGGAACACTGAAGCTTTCTTT
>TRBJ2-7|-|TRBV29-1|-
CSVESSDEQYF
TGCAGCGTTGAATCCAGCGACGAGCAGTACTTC